This TCR beta chain originates from a study of T-cell memory formation after mild COVID-19. Overall study context: Largely donor-specific sequence clusters came from a couple of donors. Study-wide results and caveats: Memory cells collected pre-infection included some clones that later responded, suggesting cross-reactive memory joined. CD4+ contracting clones were found mainly in CM and EM, and CD8+ ones in EMRA.

Germline V lookup: CDR1 MNHEY, CDR2 SVGEGT. With 6 bases clipped from V and 1 base from J, the junction kept 3 bases outside the gene matches. This CDR3 region has 14 residues. On this clonotype itself: Its specificity is unknown.

From 5'RACE with constant-segment primers came TCR alpha and TCR beta cDNA libraries that carried sample barcodes and UMIs. TCRdb re-derived calls from the 5' RACE reads in MiXCR, one entry per CDR3 protein. The sample consists of roughly 450,000 distinct CDR3 sequences, roughly 18% of them appearing once. The rearrangement joins TRBV6-2 or TRBV6-3 to TRBJ2-5, with 9 bases fitting TRBD2. The clonotype comes from an adult woman who had mild COVID-19 (a few samples of this study predate the infection). Cell type and time point are not known. What was sequenced was PBMCs or a T cell subset sorted from them (not recorded which). This chain's CDR3 is CASRATSGQETQYF. The CDR3 nucleotides are TGTGCCAGCAGGGCGACTAGCGGCCAAGAGACCCAGTACTTC.